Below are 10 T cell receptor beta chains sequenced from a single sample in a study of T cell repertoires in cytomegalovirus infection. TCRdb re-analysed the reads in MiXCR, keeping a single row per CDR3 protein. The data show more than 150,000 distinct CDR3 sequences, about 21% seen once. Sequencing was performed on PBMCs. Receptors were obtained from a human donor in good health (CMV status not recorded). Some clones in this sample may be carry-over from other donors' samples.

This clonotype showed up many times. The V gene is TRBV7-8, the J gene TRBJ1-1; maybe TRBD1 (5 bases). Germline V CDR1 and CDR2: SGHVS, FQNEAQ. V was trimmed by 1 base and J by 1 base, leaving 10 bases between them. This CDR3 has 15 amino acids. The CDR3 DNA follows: TGTGCCAGCAGCTTAGGGGGGACCCGGAACACTGAAGCTTTCTTT. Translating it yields CASSLGGTRNTEAFF. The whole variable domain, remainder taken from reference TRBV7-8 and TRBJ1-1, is GAGVSQSPRYKVAKRGQDVALRCDPISGHVSLFWYQQALGQGPEFLTYFQNEAQLDKSGLPSDRFFAERPEGSVSTLKIQRTQQEDSAVYLCASSLGGTRNTEAFFGQGTRLTVV.

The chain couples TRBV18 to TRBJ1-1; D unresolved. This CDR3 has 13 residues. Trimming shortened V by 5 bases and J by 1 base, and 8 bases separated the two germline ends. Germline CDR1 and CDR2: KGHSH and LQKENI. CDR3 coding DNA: TGTGCCAGCTCATCGAAGGCGAACACTGAAGCTTTCTTT. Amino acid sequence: CASSSKANTEAFF.

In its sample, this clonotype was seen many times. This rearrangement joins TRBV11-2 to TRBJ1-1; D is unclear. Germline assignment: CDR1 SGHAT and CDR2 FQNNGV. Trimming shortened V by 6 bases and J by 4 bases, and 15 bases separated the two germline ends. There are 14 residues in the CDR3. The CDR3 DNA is TGTGCCAGCAGGCTAGCTGGGTTGATCACTGAAGCTTTCTTT. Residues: CASRLAGLITEAFF.

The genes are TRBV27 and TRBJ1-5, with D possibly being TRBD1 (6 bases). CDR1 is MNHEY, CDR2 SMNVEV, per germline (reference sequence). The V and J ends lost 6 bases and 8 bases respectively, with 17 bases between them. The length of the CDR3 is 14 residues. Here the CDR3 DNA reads TGTGCCAGCAGATTTAGGGGGGGCGCGGAGCCCCAGCATTTT. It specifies CASRFRGGAEPQHF.

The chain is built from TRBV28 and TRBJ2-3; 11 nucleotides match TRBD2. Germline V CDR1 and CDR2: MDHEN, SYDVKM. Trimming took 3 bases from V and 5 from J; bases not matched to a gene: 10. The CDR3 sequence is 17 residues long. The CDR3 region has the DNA TGTGCCAGCAGTTTCCCTCCTAGCGGGAGGTTTGTAGATACGCAGTATTTT. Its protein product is CASSFPPSGRFVDTQYF. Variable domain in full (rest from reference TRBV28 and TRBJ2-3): DVKVTQSSRYLVKRTGEKVFLECVQDMDHENMFWYRQDPGLGLRLIYFSYDVKMKEKGDIPEGYSVSREKKERFSLILESASTNQTSMYLCASSFPPSGRFVDTQYFGPGTRLTVL.

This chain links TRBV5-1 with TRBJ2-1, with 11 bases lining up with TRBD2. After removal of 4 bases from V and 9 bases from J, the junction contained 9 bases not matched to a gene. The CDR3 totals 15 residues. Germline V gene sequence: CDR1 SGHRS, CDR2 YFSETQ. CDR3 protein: CASSLGTSGLSEQFF. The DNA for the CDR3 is TGCGCCAGCAGCCTCGGGACTAGCGGCTTGAGTGAGCAGTTCTTC. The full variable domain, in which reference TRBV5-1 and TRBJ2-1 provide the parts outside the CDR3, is KAGVTQTPRYLIKTRGQQVTLSCSPISGHRSVSWYQQTPGQGLQFLFEYFSETQRNKGNFPGRFSGRQFSNSRSEMNVSTLELGDSALYLCASSLGTSGLSEQFFGPGTRLTVL.

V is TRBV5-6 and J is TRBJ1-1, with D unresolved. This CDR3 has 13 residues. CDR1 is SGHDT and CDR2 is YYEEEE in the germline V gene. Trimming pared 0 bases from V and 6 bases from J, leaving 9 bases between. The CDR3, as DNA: TGTGCCAGCAGCTTGGCGGATAGGGCTGAAGCTTTCTTT. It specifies CASSLADRAEAFF.

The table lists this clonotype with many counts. DNA for the CDR3: TGTGCCAGCAGCTCAAGGACAGGGTACACTGAAGCTTTCTTT. Its protein is CASSSRTGYTEAFF. V and J are TRBV7-2 and TRBJ1-1, with 8 nucleotides matching TRBD1. This CDR3 is 14 amino acids long. Trimming at V came to 4 bases and at J to 3 bases, leaving 4 bases not matched to a gene. Germline V gene lookup returns CDR1 SGHTA and CDR2 FQGNSA.

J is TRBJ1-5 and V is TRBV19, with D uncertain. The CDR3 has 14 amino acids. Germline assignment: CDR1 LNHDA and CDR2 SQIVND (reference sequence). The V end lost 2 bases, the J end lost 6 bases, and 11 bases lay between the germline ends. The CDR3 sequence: CASSISTVSQPQHF. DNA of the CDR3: TGTGCCAGTAGTATAAGCACAGTTAGTCAGCCCCAGCATTTT.

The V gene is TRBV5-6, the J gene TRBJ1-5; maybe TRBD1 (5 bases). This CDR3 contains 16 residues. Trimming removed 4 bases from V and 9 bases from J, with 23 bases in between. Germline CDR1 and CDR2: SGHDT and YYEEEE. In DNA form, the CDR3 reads TGTGCCAGCAGCGCGTTCCGGACACAGAAAGAAGGGCCCCAGCATTTT. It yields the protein CASSAFRTQKEGPQHF.